This T cell receptor (beta chain) comes out of a study of shared clonotypes between healthy human individuals. Sequenced by immunoSEQ multiplex PCR; TCRdb stores in-frame clones only, minus some. The repertoire holds 2 million to 2.5 million clones, with roughly 93% as singletons. The CDR3 totals 15 residues. V was cut by 1 base and J by 0 bases, with 10 bases left in between. Germline V gene sequence: CDR1 SGHDN, CDR2 FVKESK. Subsets obtained from CD4+ cells comprised CD45RA+ naive and CD45RA-negative memory cells. The TCR originated in a man aged 18 to 29 in good health. Some clones in this sample may be carry-over from other donors' samples. The sequenced material came from naive CD4+ T cells from PBMCs. Subset described: CD45RA+ positively selected. The J gene is TRBJ2-7, the V gene TRBV14; D is unresolved. This CDR3 reads CASSQGPGISYEQYF. Written as DNA, the CDR3 is TGTGCCAGCAGCCAAGGTCCGGGTATCTCCTACGAGCAGTACTTC.